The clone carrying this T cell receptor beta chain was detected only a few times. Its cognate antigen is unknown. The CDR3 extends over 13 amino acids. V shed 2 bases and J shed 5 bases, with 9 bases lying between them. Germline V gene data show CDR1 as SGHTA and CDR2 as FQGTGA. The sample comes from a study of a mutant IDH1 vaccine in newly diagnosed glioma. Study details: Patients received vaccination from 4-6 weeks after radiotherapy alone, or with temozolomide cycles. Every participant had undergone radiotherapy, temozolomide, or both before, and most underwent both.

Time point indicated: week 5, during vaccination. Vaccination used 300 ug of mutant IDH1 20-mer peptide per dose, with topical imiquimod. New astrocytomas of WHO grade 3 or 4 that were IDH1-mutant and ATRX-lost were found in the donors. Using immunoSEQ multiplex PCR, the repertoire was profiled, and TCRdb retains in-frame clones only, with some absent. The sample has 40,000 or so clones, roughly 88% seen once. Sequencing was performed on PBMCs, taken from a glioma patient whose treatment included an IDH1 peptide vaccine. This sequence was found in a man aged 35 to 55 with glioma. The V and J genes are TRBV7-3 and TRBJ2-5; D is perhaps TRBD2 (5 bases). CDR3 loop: CASSLGGSETQYF. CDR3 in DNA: TGTGCCAGCAGCTTAGGTGGGAGTGAGACCCAGTACTTC.